The 10 T cell receptor beta chains presented below share a single source sample, sequenced in a study of T cells after yellow fever vaccination (dated by TCRdb to the late 2010s). The treatment or condition label, read with the paper, signifies: live attenuated yellow fever vaccine strain. The library relied on 5' RACE. Sequencing was carried out with an Illumina HiSeq 2500. Starting from the raw public reads, TCRdb applied fastp trimming at Q25, assembled clones with MiXCR and retained in-frame beta chains. Merged by CDR3 protein, the rows form single entries marked with the most common genes and DNA. This sample lists roughly 63,000 distinct CDR3 sequences; 7.4% were detected once. In total, the top ten clones hold 30% to 45% of the sample. The input for sequencing was CD8+ T cells sorted from PBMCs, taken 15 days after the yellow fever booster vaccination. These receptors were obtained from a man aged 25 to 45 who received the YFV17D yellow fever vaccine.

About this clonotype itself: Since a much larger clone is just one base distant, this may be a read error. The gene calls are TRBV6-4 and TRBJ1-3; the D gene is possibly TRBD1 (6 bases). From germline, CDR1 is MRHNA and CDR2 SNTAGT. The CDR3 loop spans 10 amino acids. The CDR3 sequence is CASRAWDIEF. CDR3 DNA: TGTGCCAGCAGAGCCTGGGACATAGAATTT.

This clonotype appeared many times. The rearrangement uses TRBV29-1 and TRBJ1-2; possible D gene TRBD1, 6 bases. Trimming stripped 6 bases from V and 6 bases from J, with 14 bases between. The CDR3 sequence is 12 residues long. From germline, CDR1 is SQVTM and CDR2 ANQGSEA. CDR3 coding DNA: TGCAGCGTCCCCCAGACAGGCGATGGCTACACCTTC. Protein sequence: CSVPQTGDGYTF.

This clonotype has at least ten counts. The rearrangement joins TRBV7-2 to TRBJ2-7; perhaps TRBD1 as D (6 bases). The CDR3 totals 13 residues. From germline, CDR1 is SGHTA and CDR2 FQGNSA. The V and J ends lost 7 bases and 5 bases respectively, with 15 bases between them. CDR3 nucleotide sequence: TGTGCCAGCACAACACAGGGCCCCCACGAGCAGTACTTC. Translation gives CASTTQGPHEQYF.

There are many counts of this clonotype. The CDR3 nucleotides read TGTGCCAGCAACCCAGGGCGCGGCCGGGGATACGAGCAGTACTTC. Translated: CASNPGRGRGYEQYF. This chain uses TRBV3-1 with TRBJ2-7; either TRBD1 or TRBD2 may supply D (5 bases each). Germline CDR1 and CDR2: LGHDT and YNNKEL (reference sequence). The CDR3 covers 15 residues. V lost 7 bases to trimming and J lost 4 bases, with 20 bases between them.

This clonotype was detected ten times or more. This chain uses TRBV14 with TRBJ2-7; unclear D gene. V gave up 0 bases and J gave up 2 bases, with 8 bases separating them. CDR3 length: 14 residues. The germline V gene has CDR1 SGHDN and CDR2 FVKESK. CDR3 amino acids: CASSQDGTPYEQYF. CDR3 sequence (DNA): TGTGCCAGCAGCCAAGATGGAACACCCTACGAGCAGTACTTC. Looking up the rest from reference TRBV14 and TRBJ2-7 gives the full variable domain: EAGVTQFPSHSVIEKGQTVTLRCDPISGHDNLYWYRRVMGKEIKFLLHFVKESKQDESGMPNNRFLAERTGGTYSTLKVQPAELEDSGVYFCASSQDGTPYEQYFGPGTRLTVT.

This clonotype occurred many times. The rearrangement links TRBV6-2 or TRBV6-3 to TRBJ2-1, with TRBD2 as a possible D gene (6 bases). V lost 7 bases and J 10 bases, leaving 11 bases between the germline ends. The germline gives CDR1 MNHEY, CDR2 SVGEGT. CDR3 length: 11 residues. The CDR3 nucleotides read TGTGCCAGCACCAACGGGGGAGAGCAGTTCTTC. This gives the protein CASTNGGEQFF.

This clonotype appeared many times. The J gene is TRBJ2-5, the V gene TRBV29-1; the match to TRBD2 covers 8 bases. In germline, CDR1 is SQVTM, CDR2 ANQGSEA. V dropped 4 bases and J dropped 5; count of bases not matched to a gene: 12. This CDR3 region has 15 residues. The CDR3 bases are TGCAGCGTTGGGGTGCGGGAGGACTGGAGGGAGACCCAGTACTTC. Translating it yields CSVGVREDWRETQYF.

The sample holds many counts of this clonotype. The J gene is TRBJ2-2, the V gene TRBV27, with D tentatively TRBD2 (5 bases). The CDR3 consists of 14 residues. V was shortened by 3 bases and J by 2 bases, with 7 bases between the two germline ends. Germline V lookup: CDR1 MNHEY, CDR2 SMNVEV (reference sequence). CDR3 amino acids: CASSFGLNTGELFF. In DNA, the CDR3 is TGTGCCAGCAGTTTTGGACTCAACACCGGGGAGCTGTTTTTT.

At least ten counts were recorded for this clonotype. The rearrangement joins TRBV5-5 to TRBJ2-3; D gene uncertain. Germline V gene sequence: CDR1 SGHKS, CDR2 YYEKEE (reference sequence). The CDR3 spans 12 residues. The ends were cut back, 3 bases at V and 5 bases at J, with 7 bases in the middle. CDR3 sequence (DNA): TGTGCCAGCAGCTCGGACGGAGATACGCAGTATTTT. Translating gives CASSSDGDTQYF.

The sample holds many counts of this clonotype. The chain carries TRBV6-2 or TRBV6-3 and TRBJ1-1; a weak D match, TRBD1 (6 bases). The germline V and J ends were trimmed by 0 bases and 9 bases, with 11 bases remaining between them. Germline lookup yields CDR1 MNHEY and CDR2 SVGEGT. The CDR3 runs to 13 residues. The CDR3 loop is CASSYSPRDKAFF. For the CDR3, the DNA is TGTGCCAGCAGTTACTCGCCCCGGGACAAAGCTTTCTTT.